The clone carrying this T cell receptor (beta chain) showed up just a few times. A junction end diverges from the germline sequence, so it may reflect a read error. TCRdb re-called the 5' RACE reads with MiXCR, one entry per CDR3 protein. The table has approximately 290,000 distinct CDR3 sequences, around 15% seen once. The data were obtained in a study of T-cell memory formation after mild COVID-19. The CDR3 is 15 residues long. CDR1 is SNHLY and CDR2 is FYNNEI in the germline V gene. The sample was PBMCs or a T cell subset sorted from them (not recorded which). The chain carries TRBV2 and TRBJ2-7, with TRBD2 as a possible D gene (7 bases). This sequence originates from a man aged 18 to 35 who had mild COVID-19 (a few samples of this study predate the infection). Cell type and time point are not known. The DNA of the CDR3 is TGTGCCAGAAGTGATAGGGGGGGCCCCTCCTACGAGCAGTACTTC. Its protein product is CARSDRGGPSYEQYF.